One sample yielded the 9 T cell receptor beta chains listed below, sequenced in a study of siplizumab effects on memory and regulatory T cells. Repertoires were generated with immunoSEQ multiplex PCR, while TCRdb's copy carries only in-frame clones and drops some. Of about 120,000 clones listed, roughly 89% are singletons. What was sequenced was CD4+ T cells sorted from blood. The receptor source for this set is a human donor in good health.

This chain links TRBV7-6 with TRBJ2-7; 9 bases agree with TRBD1. V trimming: 4 bases; J trimming: 6 bases; junction bases outside the gene matches: 4. This CDR3 has 13 amino acids. Germline V gene lookup returns CDR1 SGHVS and CDR2 FNYEAQ. The DNA of the CDR3 is TGTGCCAGCAGCTGGACAGGGGCTGGCGAGCAGTACTTC. Residues: CASSWTGAGEQYF.

V and J are TRBV7-3 and TRBJ2-3, with D possibly being TRBD1 or TRBD2 (5 bases each). CDR1 is SGHTA, CDR2 FQGTGA, per germline. This CDR3 region has 12 residues. The V end lost 6 bases, the J end lost 5 bases, and 9 bases lay between the germline ends. The CDR3: CASSSGRDTQYF. The CDR3 DNA follows: TGTGCCAGCAGTTCGGGACGAGATACGCAGTATTTT.

V gene TRBV5-1 combines with J gene TRBJ1-2; no firm D call. CDR3 size: 14 residues. Trimming took 4 bases from V and 7 from J, leaving 17 bases between them. Germline V CDR1 and CDR2: SGHRS, YFSETQ. CDR3 nucleotide sequence: TGCGCCAGCAGCCTGGAGGCGTCTTACATTGGCTACACCTTC. As protein: CASSLEASYIGYTF.

The chain carries TRBV7-9 and TRBJ2-5, with 12 bases identical to TRBD1. In germline, CDR1 is SEHNR, CDR2 FQNEAQ (reference sequence). Germline trimming cut 4 bases from V and 4 bases from J; bases unmatched to any gene: 7. The CDR3 is made up of 16 amino acids. The CDR3 DNA follows: TGTGCCAGCAGCTCATTGGGACAGGGGGCACGAGAGACCCAGTACTTC. It yields the protein CASSSLGQGARETQYF.

This chain links TRBV5-6 with TRBJ2-1; tentative D call: TRBD1 (5 bases). The CDR3 totals 15 residues. The ends were cut back, 0 bases at V and 0 bases at J, with 7 bases in the middle. Germline values: CDR1 SGHDT, CDR2 YYEEEE. CDR3 region: CASSLGGSSYNEQFF. In nucleotides, the CDR3 is TGTGCCAGCAGCTTGGGGGGCAGCTCCTACAATGAGCAGTTCTTC.

This sequence joins TRBV25-1 and TRBJ2-1; a possible D gene is TRBD2 (7 bases). The germline gives CDR1 MGHDK, CDR2 SYGVNS. The CDR3 is 16 amino acids. V gave up 1 base and J gave up 4 bases, with 14 bases separating them. The CDR3 here is CASSELGGGPYNEQFF. CDR3 nucleotide sequence: TGTGCCAGCAGTGAATTAGGGGGGGGCCCGTACAATGAGCAGTTCTTC.

The J gene is TRBJ1-6, the V gene TRBV7-8; D uncertain. V was clipped by 1 base and J by 0 bases, with 10 bases between them. The CDR3 is 17 amino acids. Germline assignment: CDR1 SGHVS and CDR2 FQNEAQ. CDR3 coding DNA: TGTGCCAGCAGCTTAGAAGGGCTGAGCTCCTATAATTCACCCCTCCACTTT. This codes for CASSLEGLSSYNSPLHF.

This rearrangement joins TRBV12-5 to TRBJ1-6; maybe TRBD1 (5 bases). The germline V gene has CDR1 LGHNT and CDR2 FRNRAP. Trimming shortened V by 5 bases and J by 8 bases, and 13 bases separated the two germline ends. CDR3 length: 14 amino acids. CDR3 in amino acids: CASGPQGSDSPLHF. The CDR3 DNA sequence: TGTGCTAGTGGTCCTCAGGGATCGGATTCACCCCTCCACTTT.

The chain uses TRBV7-8 and TRBJ2-5, with 10 nucleotides matching TRBD2. Germline CDR1 reads SGHVS; CDR2 reads FQNEAQ. The CDR3 is made up of 15 amino acids. Losses at the gene ends were 10 bases for V and 3 bases for J; bases not matched to a gene: 11. The CDR3 sequence is CATGLGLAVEETQYF. Here the CDR3 DNA reads TGTGCCACCGGGTTAGGACTAGCGGTAGAAGAGACCCAGTACTTC.